This entry describes one TCR beta chain. What it binds is unknown. This sample stems from a study of CD8+CD57+ T cells in acquired aplastic anemia. Genomic DNA, serving as template, underwent TCR beta VDJ and CDR3 profiling. MiXCR, applied by TCRdb to the reads, yields one record per CDR3 protein. Among 250,000 to 350,000 distinct CDR3 sequences listed, 50% to 70% were seen once. General study points: A set of twenty-nine CD8+ CDR3 sequences was shared between patients and controls, and these sequences appeared highly expressed in patients. Levels of CD8+ Simpson's diversity were not significantly distinct in patients versus controls.

This TCR was sampled from a human donor with severe aplastic anemia or a healthy control (not recorded which). Material: sorted CD4+, CD8+, or CD8+CD57+ T cells (not recorded which) from PBMCs.

DNA of the CDR3: TGTGCCAGCAGTTACTTATCGGCGGATGGCAATCAGCCCCAGCATTTT. This codes for CASSYLSADGNQPQHF. V is TRBV6-2 or TRBV6-3 and J is TRBJ1-5; D gene ambiguous. Trimming stripped 1 base from V and 2 bases from J, with 12 bases between. This CDR3 spans 16 amino acids. CDR1 and CDR2 from the germline V gene are MNHEY and SVGEGT.